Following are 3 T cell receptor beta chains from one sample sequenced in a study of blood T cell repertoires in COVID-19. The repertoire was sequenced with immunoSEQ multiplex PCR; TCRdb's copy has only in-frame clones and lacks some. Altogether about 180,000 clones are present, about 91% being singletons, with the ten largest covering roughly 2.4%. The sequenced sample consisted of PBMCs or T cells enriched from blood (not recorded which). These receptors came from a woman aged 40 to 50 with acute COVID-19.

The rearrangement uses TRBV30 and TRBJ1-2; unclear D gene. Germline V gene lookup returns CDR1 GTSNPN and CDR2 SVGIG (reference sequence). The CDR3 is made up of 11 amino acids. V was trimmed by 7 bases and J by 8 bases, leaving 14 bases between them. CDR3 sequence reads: CALWVREGYTF. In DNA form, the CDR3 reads TGTGCCTTGTGGGTGAGGGAAGGCTACACCTTC.

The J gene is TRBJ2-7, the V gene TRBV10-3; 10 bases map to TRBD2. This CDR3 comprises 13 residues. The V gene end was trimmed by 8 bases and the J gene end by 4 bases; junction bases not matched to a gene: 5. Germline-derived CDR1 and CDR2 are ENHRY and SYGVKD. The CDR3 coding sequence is TGTGCCATCGCGACTAGCGGGCAGTACGAGCAGTACTTC. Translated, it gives CAIATSGQYEQYF.

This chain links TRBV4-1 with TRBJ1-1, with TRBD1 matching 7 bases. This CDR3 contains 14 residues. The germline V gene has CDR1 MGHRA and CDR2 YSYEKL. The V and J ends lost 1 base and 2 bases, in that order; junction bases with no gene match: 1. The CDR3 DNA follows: TGCGCCAGCAGCCAAGCAGGGGGAAACACTGAAGCTTTCTTT. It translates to CASSQAGGNTEAFF.